The 18 T cell receptor beta chains below were found in one sample sequenced in a study of blood T cell repertoires in COVID-19. Sequenced by immunoSEQ multiplex PCR; TCRdb stores in-frame clones only, minus some. The sample carries about 46,000 clones, 88% recorded once. Sequenced input: peripheral blood. Receptors originate from a human donor with active COVID-19. The donor label of this sample is uncertain.

The rearrangement joins TRBV4-1 to TRBJ2-3, with TRBD2 as a possible D gene (6 bases). V dropped 4 bases and J dropped 4 bases, with 12 bases sitting between them. The CDR3 contains 14 residues. Germline V lookup: CDR1 MGHRA, CDR2 YSYEKL. The CDR3 spells CASSPYGGADTQYF. CDR3 in DNA: TGCGCCAGCAGCCCCTACGGCGGGGCAGATACGCAGTATTTT.

J is TRBJ1-5 and V is TRBV4-2, with D possibly TRBD1 on 6 matching bases. In germline, CDR1 is LGHNA, CDR2 YNFKEQ. This CDR3 spans 17 amino acids. The V end lost 2 bases, the J end lost 6 bases, and 20 bases lay between the germline ends. CDR3 bases: TGTGCCAGCAGCCAACAACAGGGTGTCCAAGGGGGTCAGCCCCAGCATTTT. It specifies CASSQQQGVQGGQPQHF.

The chain links TRBV7-7 to TRBJ2-1; a possible D gene is TRBD2 (6 bases). Germline loops: CDR1 SSHAT, CDR2 FNYEAQ (reference sequence). The CDR3 runs 12 residues. CDR3 amino acids: CASGSLGDEQFF. CDR3 in DNA: TGTGCTAGCGGTTCCCTGGGCGATGAGCAGTTCTTC.

The chain joins TRBV4-2 to TRBJ1-1; D gene uncertain. The CDR3 loop spans 15 amino acids. Trimming took 0 bases from V and 4 from J, leaving 12 bases between them. Germline CDR1 reads LGHNA; CDR2 reads YNFKEQ. The CDR3 loop reads CASSQDGGVGTEAFF. CDR3 in DNA: TGTGCCAGCAGCCAAGACGGCGGGGTTGGCACTGAAGCTTTCTTT.

The chain is built from TRBV12-1 and TRBJ1-2; TRBD1 is the table's D call, not checked against the DNA. TRBV12-1 is given as a pseudogene. The CDR3 is made up of 20 amino acids. CDR3 in amino acids: CASSHRLYREGKLGDYGYTF. The CDR3 nucleotides are TGTGCCAGCAGCCACCGACTATACAGGGAAGGTAAACTCGGGGACTATGGCTACACCTTC.

CDR3 residues: CASNRRGSTDTQYF. CDR3 DNA sequence: TGTGCCAGCAACCGCAGGGGGTCCACAGATACGCAGTATTTT. V and J are TRBV9 and TRBJ2-3; 7 bases are shared with TRBD1. Unmatched junction bases numbered 6, after V lost 6 bases and J lost 2 bases. CDR3 length: 14 amino acids. CDR1 SGDLS and CDR2 YYNGEE come from the germline V gene. The full variable domain, with the rest looked up from reference TRBV9 and TRBJ2-3, is DSGVTQTPKHLITATGQRVTLRCSPRSGDLSVYWYQQSLDQGLQFLIQYYNGEERAKGNILERFSAQQFPDLHSELNLSSLELGDSALYFCASNRRGSTDTQYFGPGTRLTVL.

The chain is built from TRBV4-1 and TRBJ2-5; D is uncertain. V was pared by 0 bases and J by 5 bases, with 4 bases between. The germline CDR1 and CDR2 sequences are MGHRA and YSYEKL. CDR3 size: 12 residues. CDR3 sequence: CASSQDYETQYF. CDR3 in DNA: TGCGCCAGCAGCCAAGACTACGAGACCCAGTACTTC.

V and J are TRBV28 and TRBJ2-5, with D perhaps TRBD2 (7 bases). From germline, CDR1 is MDHEN and CDR2 SYDVKM. This CDR3 has 15 residues. Trimming took off 6 bases at V and 5 bases at J, with 19 bases between the two ends. CDR3 region: CASSHYRGGEETQYF. The CDR3, as DNA: TGTGCCAGCAGCCACTATAGGGGGGGCGAGGAGACCCAGTACTTC.

The V gene is TRBV7-3, the J gene TRBJ2-1, with D perhaps matching TRBD2 (6 bases). V was pared by 4 bases and J by 1 base, with 11 bases between. This CDR3 has 15 amino acids. Germline V lookup: CDR1 SGHTA, CDR2 FQGTGA. CDR3 in amino acids: CASSSDGGSYNEQFF. The DNA for the CDR3 is TGTGCCAGCAGCTCGGACGGGGGATCCTACAATGAGCAGTTCTTC.

The chain joins TRBV28 to TRBJ2-6, with D possibly TRBD2 on 6 matching bases. V was pared by 1 base and J by 2 bases, with 12 bases between. CDR1 is MDHEN, CDR2 SYDVKM, per germline. The CDR3 is made up of 17 amino acids. The CDR3 nucleotides are TGTGCCAGCAGTTTATCGGAGGGTTCGGCTGGGGCCAACGTCCTGACTTTC. Protein: CASSLSEGSAGANVLTF.

The chain employs TRBV3-1 (or the pseudogene TRBV3-2) and TRBJ2-2; D remains unclear. The V and J ends lost 0 bases and 7 bases respectively, with 12 bases between them. CDR3 length: 15 residues. Germline CDR1 LGHDT, CDR2 YNNKEL (reference sequence). CDR3 amino acids: CASSQDFTPGGELFF. Written as DNA, the CDR3 is TGTGCCAGCAGCCAAGATTTTACTCCCGGCGGGGAGCTGTTTTTT.

CDR3 loop: CASSQETGRNEQFF. For the CDR3, the DNA is TGCGCCAGCAGCCAAGAGACGGGTAGGAATGAGCAGTTCTTC. V and J are TRBV4-1 and TRBJ2-1; unclear D gene. V was pared by 0 bases and J by 7 bases, with 10 bases between. The CDR3 spans 14 residues. CDR1 and CDR2 (germline): MGHRA, YSYEKL.

The chain uses TRBV9 and TRBJ1-3; TRBD1 is a possible D gene (5 bases). Trimming cost V 2 bases and J 4 bases, with 19 bases left between them. Germline loops: CDR1 SGDLS, CDR2 YYNGEE. CDR3 length equals 17 residues. The CDR3 loop is CASSVGDFRSLGNTIYF. CDR3 bases: TGTGCCAGCAGCGTTGGGGACTTCAGGTCGCTAGGAAACACCATATATTTT.

The chain carries TRBV5-1 and TRBJ2-7; 9 nucleotides match TRBD1. Germline trimming cut 3 bases from V and 2 bases from J; bases unmatched to any gene: 6. The CDR3 runs 15 residues. The germline CDR1 and CDR2 sequences are SGHRS and YFSETQ. For the CDR3, the DNA is TGCGCCAGCAGCTCGTCAACAGGGGGCCCCTACGAGCAGTACTTC. Protein sequence: CASSSSTGGPYEQYF. The complete variable domain, with remaining parts taken from reference TRBV5-1 and TRBJ2-7, reads KAGVTQTPRYLIKTRGQQVTLSCSPISGHRSVSWYQQTPGQGLQFLFEYFSETQRNKGNFPGRFSGRQFSNSRSEMNVSTLELGDSALYLCASSSSTGGPYEQYFGPGTRLTVT.

J is TRBJ2-3 and V is TRBV20-1, with 7 bases fitting TRBD2. This CDR3 is 16 amino acids long. The J segment lost 8 bases and the V segment lost 3 bases, leaving 17 bases of the junction unmatched. The germline V gene has CDR1 DFQATT and CDR2 SNEGSKA (reference sequence). The CDR3 DNA reads TGCAGTGCTAGTTTTAATGGGGCGGGAGCAAGGTCTACGCAGTATTTT. Encoded protein: CSASFNGAGARSTQYF.

V usage is TRBV14 and J usage is TRBJ1-1; no definite D call. Trimming took 1 base from V and 4 from J, leaving 10 bases between them. The CDR3 has 14 residues. CDR1 is SGHDN, CDR2 FVKESK, per germline. CDR3 residues: CASSQGARVTEAFF. As DNA, the CDR3 is TGTGCCAGCAGCCAAGGAGCTCGGGTCACTGAAGCTTTCTTT.

The chain employs TRBV28 and TRBJ1-1; 11 bases align to TRBD1. Germline CDR1 is MDHEN and CDR2 is SYDVKM. The CDR3 contains 14 residues. Trimming took 1 base from V and 10 from J; bases not matched to a gene: 5. The CDR3, as DNA: TGTGCCAGCAGTTTATTAGGGACAGGGGGGGTAGCTTTCTTT. It translates to CASSLLGTGGVAFF.

This chain connects TRBV3-1 (or the pseudogene TRBV3-2) to TRBJ1-5, with 11 bases identical to TRBD1. After removal of 3 bases from V and 4 bases from J, the junction contained 5 bases not matched to a gene. The CDR3 has 16 residues. Germline V CDR1 and CDR2: LGHDT, YNNKEL (reference sequence). The CDR3 loop is CASSQGGQGGNQPQHF. The CDR3, as DNA: TGTGCCAGCAGCCAGGGGGGACAGGGGGGAAATCAGCCCCAGCATTTT.